The T cell receptor (beta chain) described here comes from a study of identical twins. Overall study results and limits: Cord blood beta clonotypes that were abundant carried fewer insertions, and memory repertoires showed no such trend.

Ten or more counts support this clonotype. Antigen unknown. TCRdb re-derived calls from the 5' RACE reads in MiXCR, one entry per CDR3 protein. The repertoire has around 690,000 distinct CDR3 sequences, roughly 20% of them found once; the top ten carry approximately 4.3%. Germline-derived CDR1 and CDR2 are DFQATT and SNEGSKA (reference sequence). With 6 bases removed from V and 1 base from J, the gap between germline ends came to 17 bases. The CDR3 runs 15 residues. A further study also used this sample, focusing on T cells expressing NK-cell markers. That study adds: Four of the donors also had these clonotypes leading their CD3+CD56-NKG2C+ fraction.

The chain has TRBV20-1 and TRBJ2-3, with D perhaps TRBD2 (6 bases). The receptor was isolated from a woman aged 18 to 35 in good health. Sequencing used PBMCs. CDR3 coding DNA: TGCAGTGCCCCCCCCGGGAGATCGGGCACAGATACGCAGTATTTT. It encodes CSAPPGRSGTDTQYF.